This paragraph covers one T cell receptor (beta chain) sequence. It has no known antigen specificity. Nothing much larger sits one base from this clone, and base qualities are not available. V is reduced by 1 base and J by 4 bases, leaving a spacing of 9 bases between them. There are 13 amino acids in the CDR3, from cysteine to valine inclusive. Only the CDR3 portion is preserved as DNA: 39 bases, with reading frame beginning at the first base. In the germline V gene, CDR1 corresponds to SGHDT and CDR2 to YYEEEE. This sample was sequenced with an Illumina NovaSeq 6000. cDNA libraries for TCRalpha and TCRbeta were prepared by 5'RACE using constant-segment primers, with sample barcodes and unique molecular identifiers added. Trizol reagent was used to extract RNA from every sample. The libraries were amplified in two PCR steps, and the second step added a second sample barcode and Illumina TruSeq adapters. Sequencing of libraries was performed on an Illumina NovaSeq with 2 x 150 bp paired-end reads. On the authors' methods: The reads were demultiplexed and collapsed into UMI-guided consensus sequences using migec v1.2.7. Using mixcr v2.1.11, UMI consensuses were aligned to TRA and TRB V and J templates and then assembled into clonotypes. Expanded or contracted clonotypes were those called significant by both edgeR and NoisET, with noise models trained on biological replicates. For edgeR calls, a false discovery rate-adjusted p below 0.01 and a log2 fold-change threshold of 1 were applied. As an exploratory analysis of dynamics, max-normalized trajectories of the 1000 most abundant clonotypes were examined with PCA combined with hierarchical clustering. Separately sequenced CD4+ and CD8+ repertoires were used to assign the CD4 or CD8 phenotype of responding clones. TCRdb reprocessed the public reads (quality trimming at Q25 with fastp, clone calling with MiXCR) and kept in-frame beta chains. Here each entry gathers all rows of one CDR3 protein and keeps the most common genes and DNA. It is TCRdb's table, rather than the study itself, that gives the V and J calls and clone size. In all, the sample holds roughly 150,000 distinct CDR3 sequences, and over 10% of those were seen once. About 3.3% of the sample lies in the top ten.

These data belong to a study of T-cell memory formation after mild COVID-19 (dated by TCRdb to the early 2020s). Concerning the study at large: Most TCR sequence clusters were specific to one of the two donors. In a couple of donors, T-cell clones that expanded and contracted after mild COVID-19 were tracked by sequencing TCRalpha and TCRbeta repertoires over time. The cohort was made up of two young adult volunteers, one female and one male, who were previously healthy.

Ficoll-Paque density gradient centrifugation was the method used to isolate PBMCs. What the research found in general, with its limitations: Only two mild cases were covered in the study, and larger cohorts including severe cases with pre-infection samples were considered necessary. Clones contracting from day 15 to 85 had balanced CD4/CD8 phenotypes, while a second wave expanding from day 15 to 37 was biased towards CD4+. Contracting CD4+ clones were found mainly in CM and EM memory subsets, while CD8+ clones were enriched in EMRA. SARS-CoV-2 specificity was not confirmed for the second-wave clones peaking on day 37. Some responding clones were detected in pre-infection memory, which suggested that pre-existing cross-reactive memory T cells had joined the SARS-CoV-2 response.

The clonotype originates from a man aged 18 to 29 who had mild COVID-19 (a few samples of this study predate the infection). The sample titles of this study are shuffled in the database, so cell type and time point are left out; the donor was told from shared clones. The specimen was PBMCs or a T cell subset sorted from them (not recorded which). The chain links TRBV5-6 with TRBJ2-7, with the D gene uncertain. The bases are TGTGCCAGCAGCTTGCGACCTGGATACGAGCAGTACGTC. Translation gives CASSLRPGYEQYV.